The T cell receptor (beta chain) under discussion was sequenced for a study of CD8 T cells in Susac syndrome. CDR1 and CDR2 (germline): SGHRS, YFSETQ. This CDR3 region has 11 residues. Trimming stripped 7 bases from V and 1 base from J, with 2 bases between. Reverse transcription of about 0.45 to 1 ug RNA was performed with random hexamers. MiXCR, run by TCRdb on the immunoSEQ multiplex PCR reads, gives a single entry per CDR3 protein. The repertoire holds about 300,000 distinct CDR3 sequences, with 75% to 90% as singletons. CD8+ and CD4+ T cells from blood underwent TCR beta sequencing, which was carried out in a high-throughput format.

The chain couples TRBV5-1 to TRBJ2-2, with D hard to call. This TCR came from a human donor with multiple sclerosis. Specimen: CD8+ T cells from PBMCs. The CDR3 coding sequence is TGCGCCAGCCAGAACACCGGGGAGCTGTTTTTT. This encodes CASQNTGELFF.